This T cell receptor beta chain was observed in a study of T cells after yellow fever vaccination. This clonotype was seen a few times. The CDR3 has 13 residues. CDR1 is LGHNA, CDR2 YSLEER, per germline. Trimming cost V 0 bases and J 6 bases, with 8 bases left between them. TCRdb redid the calling of the 5' RACE reads with MiXCR, one entry per CDR3 protein. This table holds hundreds of thousands of distinct CDR3 sequences, roughly a sixth found once. The chain links TRBV4-3 to TRBJ2-5; D unclear. Sequences were derived from PBMCs, sampled less than 6 days after the first yellow fever vaccination. This sequence originates from a man aged 18 to 29 who received the YFV17D yellow fever vaccine. The CDR3 DNA is TGCGCCAGCAGCCAAGATATGGGAAAGACCCAGTACTTC. It is translated as CASSQDMGKTQYF.